This T cell receptor (beta chain) came from a study of T cell responses to AZD1222 COVID-19 vaccine. The study, taken as a whole, reports: Researchers took repertoire samples only after the peak T cell response had come. Clonal diversity was possibly underestimated; the donors were predominantly white British and more often female.

Remarks on this clone: Its antigen is not known.

The method was immunoSEQ multiplex PCR; TCRdb's version includes in-frame clones alone and lacks a portion of them. The data show 80,000 or so clones, with roughly nine tenths seen just once and about 5.2% held by the top ten. The sample consisted of peripheral blood, taken on day 0 of AZD1222 vaccination. The clonotype originates from an adult in good health.

The CDR3 DNA follows: TGTGCCAGTAGTATCAGCGGGGGGGCCTATGTTCGCACAGATACGCAGTATTTT. It specifies CASSISGGAYVRTDTQYF. The J gene is TRBJ2-3, the V gene TRBV19, with 10 bases aligning to TRBD2. The CDR3 loop spans 18 amino acids. Looked up from germline, CDR1 is LNHDA and CDR2 is SQIVND (reference sequence). Losses at the gene ends were 3 bases for V and 1 base for J; bases not matched to a gene: 10.